Below, 16 T cell receptor beta chains from the same sample are listed, as sequenced in a study of early T cells in non-severe SARS-CoV-2 infection (dated by TCRdb to the early 2020s). The library came from 5' RACE. TCRdb records NextSeq 500 as the sequencer. TCRdb reworked the public reads: Q25 trimming with fastp, MiXCR clone assembly, productive beta chains retained. CDR3 protein duplicates are merged, each entry listing the most common genes and DNA. The sample table lists roughly 58,000 distinct CDR3 sequences, roughly an eighth of them with a count of one. The ten largest make up about 1.4% of the sample. Sequencing was performed on whole blood. The receptors come from an adult who was a healthcare worker with PCR-confirmed SARS-CoV-2 infection or an uninfected control (not recorded which).

This clonotype was seen many times. The chain joins TRBV27 to TRBJ1-2; the D gene is possibly TRBD1 (6 bases). The germline V gene encodes CDR1 MNHEY and CDR2 SMNVEV (reference sequence). V was trimmed by 5 bases and J by 1 base, leaving 11 bases between them. This CDR3 comprises 14 residues. The CDR3 nucleotides read TGTGCCAGCAGTCTAACGGGACATAACTATGGCTACACCTTC. The encoded protein is CASSLTGHNYGYTF.

This clonotype showed up many times. The V call is TRBV12-3 or TRBV12-4, the J call TRBJ2-3, with 8 nucleotides matching TRBD2. This CDR3 has 17 amino acids. J gave up 8 bases and V 3 bases, and 16 bases lay outside the gene matches. CDR3 residues: CASSFVRGLGAGGTQYF. DNA for the CDR3: TGTGCCAGCAGTTTTGTTCGGGGACTAGGAGCAGGAGGTACGCAGTATTTT.

This clonotype has just a few counts. The chain links TRBV7-9 to TRBJ1-1; 7 bases match TRBD1. The CDR3 is 14 amino acids. The V segment lost 2 bases and the J segment 4 bases; nucleotides outside the gene matches: 4. Germline CDR1 reads SEHNR; CDR2 reads FQNEAQ (reference sequence). This chain's CDR3 is CASSLRQGGTEAFF. In nucleotides, the CDR3 is TGTGCCAGCAGCTTACGGCAGGGGGGCACTGAAGCTTTCTTT.

This clonotype has at least ten counts. The chain carries TRBV5-8 and TRBJ1-4; 9 bases fit TRBD1. Trimming at V came to 4 bases and at J to 7 bases, leaving 8 bases not matched to a gene. CDR3 size: 15 residues. Germline assignment: CDR1 SGHTS and CDR2 YDEGEE. The CDR3 sequence is CASSATGGATEKLFF. CDR3 coding DNA: TGTGCCAGCAGCGCTACAGGGGGCGCGACTGAAAAACTGTTTTTT.

The chain combines TRBV29-1 with TRBJ2-5; maybe TRBD1 (6 bases). The V and J ends lost 5 bases and 7 bases respectively, with 17 bases between them. The CDR3 extends over 13 amino acids. Germline lookup yields CDR1 SQVTM and CDR2 ANQGSEA. This chain's CDR3 is CSVQGQTKRTQYF. In DNA form, the CDR3 reads TGCAGCGTTCAAGGACAGACCAAGAGGACCCAGTACTTC.

V and J are TRBV11-2 and TRBJ2-3, with D uncertain. The germline V and J ends were trimmed by 1 base and 2 bases, with 7 bases remaining between them. CDR3 size: 14 residues. Germline loops: CDR1 SGHAT, CDR2 FQNNGV. Here the CDR3 DNA reads TGTGCCAGCAGCTTAGCGGACCCCACAGATACGCAGTATTTT. It encodes CASSLADPTDTQYF.

The sample holds many counts of this clonotype. The chain employs TRBV4-2 and TRBJ2-5, with D possibly matching TRBD2 (5 bases). Germline CDR1 reads LGHNA; CDR2 reads YNFKEQ. The CDR3 covers 14 residues. V lost 0 bases, J lost 7 bases, and 12 bases lay in between. The chain's CDR3 is CASSQDAVEGTQYF. For the CDR3, the DNA is TGTGCCAGCAGCCAAGATGCCGTAGAGGGGACCCAGTACTTC.

This clonotype has at least ten counts. The chain has TRBV5-1 and TRBJ2-7; 9 bases match TRBD1. J was trimmed by 1 base and V by 4 bases; bases with no gene match: 3. The CDR3 consists of 14 residues. CDR1 is SGHRS and CDR2 is YFSETQ in the germline V gene. The CDR3 DNA follows: TGCGCCAGCAGCCCGGGACAGGGATCCTACGAGCAGTACTTC. Translation gives CASSPGQGSYEQYF.

This clonotype was seen at least ten times. CDR3: CSARVSSEAGELFF. The DNA for the CDR3 is TGCAGTGCTAGAGTCTCTAGCGAGGCCGGGGAGCTGTTTTTT. The chain is built from TRBV20-1 and TRBJ2-2; TRBD2 might be the D (6 bases). CDR1 DFQATT and CDR2 SNEGSKA come from the germline V gene (reference sequence). Trimming pared 1 base from V and 6 bases from J, leaving 12 bases between. The CDR3 sequence is 14 residues long.

Points on this clonotype: This could be a read error, since a much larger clone is one nucleotide away. The CDR3 sequence is CTSSPLAGEVDTQYF. The CDR3 bases are TGTACCAGCAGCCCGCTAGCGGGGGAGGTAGATACGCAGTATTTT. This chain links TRBV7-9 with TRBJ2-3; 10 bases agree with TRBD2. Looked up from germline, CDR1 is SEHNR and CDR2 is FQNEAQ (reference sequence). The CDR3 consists of 15 residues.

The sample holds many counts of this clonotype. This chain links TRBV6-6 with TRBJ2-7; D may be TRBD2 (6 bases). V was cut by 6 bases and J by 1 base, with 22 bases left in between. CDR1 and CDR2 (germline): MNHNY, SVGAGI (reference sequence). The CDR3 extends over 17 amino acids. CDR3 sequence reads: CASSPRGGTDHSYEQYF. CDR3 bases: TGTGCCAGCAGCCCCCGGGGCGGGACGGATCATTCCTACGAGCAGTACTTC.

This clonotype was found a few times. Written as DNA, the CDR3 is TGTGCCAGCATCACCAAGTCGCCGGGGGCGGGAAGCAATCAGCCCCAGCATTTT. This codes for CASITKSPGAGSNQPQHF. The rearrangement uses TRBV7-2 and TRBJ1-5; tentative D call: TRBD1 (6 bases). CDR3 size: 18 residues. V gave up 7 bases and J gave up 1 base, with 23 bases separating them. CDR1 SGHTA and CDR2 FQGNSA come from the germline V gene.

This clonotype was seen a handful of times. CDR3 sequence (DNA): TGTGCCAGCAGCTTAGTTCGACCGGGGGGAAACTACGAGCAGTACTTC. Its protein product is CASSLVRPGGNYEQYF. The chain recombines TRBV7-9 with TRBJ2-7; TRBD2 aligns across 7 bases. Trimming cost V 1 base and J 3 bases; bases outside gene matches: 9. This CDR3 is built from 16 residues. The germline V gene has CDR1 SEHNR and CDR2 FQNEAQ (reference sequence).

In its sample, this clonotype was seen many times. CDR3 nucleotides: TGTGCCAGTAGTATGGCTCTCGAGGGCTACACCTTC. Amino acids: CASSMALEGYTF. This sequence joins TRBV19 and TRBJ1-2; the D is unclear. Trimming shortened V by 3 bases and J by 8 bases, and 10 bases separated the two germline ends. The CDR3 covers 12 residues. Germline lookup yields CDR1 LNHDA and CDR2 SQIVND (reference sequence).

Only one count was recorded for this clonotype. The genes are TRBV7-9 and TRBJ2-1; D call uncertain. V was clipped by 8 bases and J by 5 bases, with 10 bases between them. Germline CDR1 reads SEHNR; CDR2 reads FQNEAQ (reference sequence). This CDR3 has 12 amino acids. The CDR3 DNA follows: TGTGCCAGCGGATGGCTCGACAATGAGCAGTTCTTC. It codes for CASGWLDNEQFF.

This clonotype was observed a handful of times. The V and J genes are TRBV6-1 and TRBJ2-5; D gene unclear. The CDR3 loop spans 13 amino acids. Germline loops: CDR1 MNHNS, CDR2 SASEGT. V was pared by 1 base and J by 9 bases, with 12 bases between. In DNA, the CDR3 is TGTGCCAGCAGTGAAGAGGAAGTTTATTCCCAGTACTTC. Residues: CASSEEEVYSQYF.